This TCR beta chain is drawn from a study of T cell repertoires in cytomegalovirus infection. Overall study: Selection of CMV epitopes for the study included recently identified HLA-C-restricted and well-studied HLA-B-restricted ones.

TCRdb ran MiXCR on the reads and lists one entry per CDR3 protein. Of about 78,000 distinct CDR3 sequences in the sample, about 40% are singletons; the top ten hold 80% to 95%. To note about this clonotype: The antigen remains unidentified.

CDR3 length: 14 amino acids. V was clipped by 5 bases and J by 2 bases, with 10 bases between them. Overall study findings and caveats: HLA-C-restricted, CMV-specific TCR beta clonotypes were dominant ex vivo.

V usage is TRBV12-3 or TRBV12-4 and J usage is TRBJ2-1; a possible D gene is TRBD1 (6 bases). The sample consisted of CD8+ T cells from cultured PBMCs, taken from culture after CMV antigen stimulation. This sequence originates from a human donor in good health (CMV status not recorded). Some clones in this sample may be carry-over from other donors' samples. CDR3 loop: CASSLTGTYNEQFF. CDR3 nucleotides: TGTGCCAGCAGTCTCACAGGGACCTACAATGAGCAGTTCTTC.